Here is one TCR beta chain with its context. Authors' methods: Estimated nucleated cell counts came from reference gene primer amplification. Sequenced by immunoSEQ multiplex PCR; TCRdb stores in-frame clones only, minus some. V and J calls plus clone size are reproduced from that table; the DNA served to infer D and trimming. The sample consists of fewer than 450,000 clones, around 90% of them appearing once. These data come from a study of blood T cell repertoires in COVID-19. At the level of the study: Specimens from acute and convalescent COVID-19 originated in the United States, Italy and Spain. T cells, B-cell-depleted T cells, or PBMCs provided the cDNA or gDNA that served as material.

CDR3 length: 16 amino acids. V was pared by 5 bases and J by 5 bases, with 8 bases of the junction left unmatched. Germline V gene sequence: CDR1 MNHEY, CDR2 SVGEGT. This TCR was sampled from a woman between 18 and 29 years old who had recovered from COVID-19. V and J are TRBV6-2 or TRBV6-3 and TRBJ2-1, with TRBD2 matching over 11 bases. The sequenced material came from peripheral blood. CDR3 region: CASSRSGLADNNEQFF. The CDR3, as DNA: TGTGCCAGCAGTCGTTCGGGACTAGCGGACAACAATGAGCAGTTCTTC.